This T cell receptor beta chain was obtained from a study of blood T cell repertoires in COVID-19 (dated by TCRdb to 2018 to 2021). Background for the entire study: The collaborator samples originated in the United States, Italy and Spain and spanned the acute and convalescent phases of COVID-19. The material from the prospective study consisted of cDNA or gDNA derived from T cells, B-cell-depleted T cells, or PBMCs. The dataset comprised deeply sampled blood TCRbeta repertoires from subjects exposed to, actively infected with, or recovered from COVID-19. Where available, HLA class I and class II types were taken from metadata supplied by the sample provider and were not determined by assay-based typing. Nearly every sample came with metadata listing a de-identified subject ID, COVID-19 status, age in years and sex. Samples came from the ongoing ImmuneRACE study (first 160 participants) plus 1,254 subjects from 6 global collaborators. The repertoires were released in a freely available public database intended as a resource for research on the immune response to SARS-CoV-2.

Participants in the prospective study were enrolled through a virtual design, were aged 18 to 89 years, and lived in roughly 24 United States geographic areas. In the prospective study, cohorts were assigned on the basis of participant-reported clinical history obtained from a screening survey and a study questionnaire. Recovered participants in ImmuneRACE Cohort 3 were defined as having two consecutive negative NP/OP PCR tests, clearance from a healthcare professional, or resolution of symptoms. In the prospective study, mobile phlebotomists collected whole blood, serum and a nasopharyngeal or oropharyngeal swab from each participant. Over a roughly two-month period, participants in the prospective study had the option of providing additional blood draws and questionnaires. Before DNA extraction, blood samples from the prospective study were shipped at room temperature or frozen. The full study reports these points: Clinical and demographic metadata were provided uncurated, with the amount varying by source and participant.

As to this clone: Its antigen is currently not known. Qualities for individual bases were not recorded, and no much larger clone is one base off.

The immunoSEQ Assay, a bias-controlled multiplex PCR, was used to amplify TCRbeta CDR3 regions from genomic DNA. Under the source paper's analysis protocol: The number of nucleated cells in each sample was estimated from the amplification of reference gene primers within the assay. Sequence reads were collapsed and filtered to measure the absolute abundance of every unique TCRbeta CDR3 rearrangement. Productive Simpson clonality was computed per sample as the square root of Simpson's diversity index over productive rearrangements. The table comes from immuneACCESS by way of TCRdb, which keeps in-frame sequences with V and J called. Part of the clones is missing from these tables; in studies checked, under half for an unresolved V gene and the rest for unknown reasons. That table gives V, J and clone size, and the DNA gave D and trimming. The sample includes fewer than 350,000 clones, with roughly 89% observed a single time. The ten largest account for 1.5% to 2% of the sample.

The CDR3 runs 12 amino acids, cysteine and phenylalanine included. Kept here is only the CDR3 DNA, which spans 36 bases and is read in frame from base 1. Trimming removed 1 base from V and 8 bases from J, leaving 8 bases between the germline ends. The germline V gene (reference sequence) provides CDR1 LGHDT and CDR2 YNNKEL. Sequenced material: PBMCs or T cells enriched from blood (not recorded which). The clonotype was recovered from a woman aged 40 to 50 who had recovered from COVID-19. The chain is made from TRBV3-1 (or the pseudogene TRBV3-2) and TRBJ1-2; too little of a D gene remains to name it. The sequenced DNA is TGTGCCAGCAGCCAAGTCGAGGCGGGCTACACCTTC. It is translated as CASSQVEAGYTF.